The present T cell receptor beta chain was sequenced within a study of technical replicates of blood from several donors. Germline V gives CDR1 SEHNR, CDR2 FQNEAQ (reference sequence). V trimming: 7 bases; J trimming: 5 bases; junction bases outside the gene matches: 6. The CDR3 covers 14 residues. The table came from immunoSEQ multiplex PCR; TCRdb's copy has only in-frame clones and leaves some out. The sample includes 100,000 or so clones, 96% of them seen just once. The sequencing sample was made of T cells isolated from PBMCs. This chain uses TRBV7-9 with TRBJ2-7; 12 bases are a match to TRBD2. The sequence was collected from a human donor in good health. The DNA for the CDR3 is TGTGCCAGCAACAGACTAGCGGGAGCCCACGAGCAGTACTTC. Protein sequence: CASNRLAGAHEQYF.